The present T cell receptor (beta chain) was sequenced within a study of blood T cells in healthy people across ages. The V end lost 1 base, the J end lost 9 bases, and 4 bases lay between the germline ends. Germline V lookup: CDR1 MNHEY, CDR2 SVGEGT. The CDR3 covers 11 residues. A second PCR of 7 to 11 cycles used a sample-barcoded 5' primer and a J-beta primer mix. TCRdb passed the 5' RACE reads through MiXCR, listing each CDR3 protein once. This sample yields around 1,800,000 distinct CDR3 sequences, of which more than 35% are seen a single time; about 23% belongs to the top ten. The source is a human donor in good health. J is TRBJ2-1 and V is TRBV6-2 or TRBV6-3, with D unresolved. Sequencing was carried out using blood. CDR3 in DNA: TGTGCCAGCAGTTACTGGTCTGAGCAGTTCTTC. Protein sequence: CASSYWSEQFF.